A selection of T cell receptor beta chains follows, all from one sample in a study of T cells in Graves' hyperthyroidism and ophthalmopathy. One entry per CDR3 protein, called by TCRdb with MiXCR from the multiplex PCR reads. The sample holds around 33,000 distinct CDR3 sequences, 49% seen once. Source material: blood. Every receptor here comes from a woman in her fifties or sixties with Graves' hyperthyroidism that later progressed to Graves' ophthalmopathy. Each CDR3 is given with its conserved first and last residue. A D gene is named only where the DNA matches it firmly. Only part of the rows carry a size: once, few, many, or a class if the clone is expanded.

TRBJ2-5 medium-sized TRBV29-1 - TGCAGCGTAGCCTGGGAGACCCAGTACTTC CSVAWETQYF
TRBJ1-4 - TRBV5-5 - TGTGCCAGCAGCTTGGTGCCAGGTCGTGAAAAACTGTTTTTT CASSLVPGREKLFF
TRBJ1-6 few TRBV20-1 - TGCAGTGCTAGAAGCGTTACCGGGGGGGGATTTAATTCACCCCTCCACTTT CSARSVTGGGFNSPLHF
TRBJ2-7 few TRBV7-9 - TGTGCCAGCAGCCCGACTGAGTATTACGAGCAGTACTTC CASSPTEYYEQYF
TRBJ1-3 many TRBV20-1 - TGCAGTGCTCAGAGGCCGGCTAGCAACACCATATATTTT CSAQRPASNTIYF
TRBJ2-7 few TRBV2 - TGTGCCAGCAGTGGGACGGGTGGTCGGTACGAGCAGTACTTC CASSGTGGRYEQYF
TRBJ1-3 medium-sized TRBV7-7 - TGTGCTAGCAGCCTGAGGGAGGGAAACACCATATATTTT CASSLREGNTIYF
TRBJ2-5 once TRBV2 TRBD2 TGTGCCAGTAAGCTAGCGGGGGAAGAGACCCAGTACTTC CASKLAGEETQYF
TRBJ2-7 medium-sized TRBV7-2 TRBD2 TGTGCCAGCAGCCAGACTAGCGGGAGATACGAGCAGTACTTC CASSQTSGRYEQYF
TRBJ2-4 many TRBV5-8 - TGTGCCAGCAGCTCAAAAAGGGGGTCCAAAAACATTCAGTACTTC CASSSKRGSKNIQYF
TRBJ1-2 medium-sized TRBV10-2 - TGCGCCAGCAACCGGGACAACCGTCTTTATGGCTACACCTTC CASNRDNRLYGYTF
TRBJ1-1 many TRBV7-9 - TGTGCCAGCAGCTTAGCGCGGGGAACTGAAGCTTTCTTT CASSLARGTEAFF
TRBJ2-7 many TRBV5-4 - TGTGCCAGCAGCTTCGGACACGACTACGAGCAGTACTTC CASSFGHDYEQYF
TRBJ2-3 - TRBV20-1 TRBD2 TGCAGTGCTAGGAGCGAGAGCGGGAATCGTGGGAATGAGCAGTATTTT CSARSESGNRGNEQYF
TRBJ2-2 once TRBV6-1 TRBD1 TGTGCCAGCAGGAAGACAGGGGGCCTGATAATCGGGGAGAAGTTTTTT CASRKTGGLIIGEKFF
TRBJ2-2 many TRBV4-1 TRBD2 TGCGCCAGCAGCCCACTTAGCGGGAGGGCCGCCGGGGAGCTGTTTTTT CASSPLSGRAAGELFF
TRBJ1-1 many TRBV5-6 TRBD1 TGTGCCAGCAGCTTAGGACAGGGGGTTGGCACTGAAGCTTTCTTT CASSLGQGVGTEAFF
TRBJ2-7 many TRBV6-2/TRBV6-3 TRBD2 TGTGCCAGCAGAATGGGACTAGCGGGAGTCTCCTACGAGCAGTACTTC CASRMGLAGVSYEQYF
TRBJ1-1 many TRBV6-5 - TGTGCCAGCAGGGCGAGGGGACCCCCGGACACTGAAGCTTTCTTT CASRARGPPDTEAFF
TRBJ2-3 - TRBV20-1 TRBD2 TGCAGTGCGGTGACTAGCGGTAGCACAGATACGCAGTATTTT CSAVTSGSTDTQYF
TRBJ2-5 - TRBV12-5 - TGTGCTAGTGGTTTTCTGGGTTCAGAGACCCAGTACTTC CASGFLGSETQYF
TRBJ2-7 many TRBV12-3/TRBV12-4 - TGTGCCAGCAGTTTCGGGTCGGGGGCTAGGTACGAGCAGTACTTC CASSFGSGARYEQYF
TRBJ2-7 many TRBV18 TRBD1 TGTGCCAGCTCACCTCCAGGGACAGGGGGGTTCGAGCAGTACTTC CASSPPGTGGFEQYF
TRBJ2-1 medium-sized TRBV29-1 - TGCAGCGTCCACGGGACTCCCTACAATGAGCAGTTCTTC CSVHGTPYNEQFF
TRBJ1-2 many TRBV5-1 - TGCGCCAGCAGCTTGGCCACAGACCACGTGGGCTACACCTTC CASSLATDHVGYTF
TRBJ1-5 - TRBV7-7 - TGTGCTAGCAGCCCCTCTCGGGATCAGCCCCAGCATTTT CASSPSRDQPQHF
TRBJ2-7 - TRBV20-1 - TGCAGTGCCGGGGGCCTTGACAATGAGGGCTACGAGCAGTACTTC CSAGGLDNEGYEQYF
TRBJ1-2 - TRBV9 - TGTGCCAGCAGCGTAGAGTCAGGGGACTTTAACTATGGCTACACCTTC CASSVESGDFNYGYTF
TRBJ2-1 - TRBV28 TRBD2 TGTGCCAGCAGTTCTCGAGCGGGAGGTTCATATGAGCAGCTCTTC CASSSRAGGSYEQLF
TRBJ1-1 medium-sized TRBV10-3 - TGTGCCATCAGTGATGACAGGAACACTGAAGCTTTCTTT CAISDDRNTEAFF
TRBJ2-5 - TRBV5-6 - TGTGCCAGCAGCTTGGCCGGCAGGGTAGAGACCCAGTACTTC CASSLAGRVETQYF
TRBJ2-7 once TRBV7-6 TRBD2 TGTGCCAGCAGCTCGCAGCCAGCGGGAGCGTACGAGCAGTACTTC CASSSQPAGAYEQYF
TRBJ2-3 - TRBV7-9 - TGTGCCAGCAGCTTAGCTAGGACCACAGGTACGCAGTATTTT CASSLARTTGTQYF
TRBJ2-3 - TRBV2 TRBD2 TGTGCCAGCACTTCAATCGGGACTAGCGGGAGGGCGACAGATACGCAGTATTTT CASTSIGTSGRATDTQYF
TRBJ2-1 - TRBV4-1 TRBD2 TGCGCCAGCAGCCCGCCTAGCGGGATGAATGAGCAGTTCTTC CASSPPSGMNEQFF
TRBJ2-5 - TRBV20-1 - TGCAGTGCTAGTGCGGCGGGGATATATAGCAATCAGCCCCAGTACTTC CSASAAGIYSNQPQYF
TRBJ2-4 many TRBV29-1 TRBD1 TGCAGCGTTGGTGGACAGGGAAACATTCAGTACTTC CSVGGQGNIQYF
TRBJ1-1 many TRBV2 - TGTGCCAGCAGTGAGGGAAAAACTGAAGCTTTCTTT CASSEGKTEAFF
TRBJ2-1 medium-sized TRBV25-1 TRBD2 TGTGCCAGCAGTGAAGAGTCGTGGGAGGGCCTGGACAATGAGCAGTTCTTC CASSEESWEGLDNEQFF
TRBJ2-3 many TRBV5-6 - TGTGCCAGCAGCTTAGGATATATTGGCACAGATACGCAGTATTTT CASSLGYIGTDTQYF
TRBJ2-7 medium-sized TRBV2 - TGTGCCAGCAATTCGGAGACCTACGAGCAGTACTTC CASNSETYEQYF
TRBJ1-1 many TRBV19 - TGTGCCAGTAGTATACCCAGGGAAGCTTTCTTT CASSIPREAFF
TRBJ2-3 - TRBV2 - TGTGCCAGCAGTGGTCTACGGACAGATACGCAGTATTTT CASSGLRTDTQYF
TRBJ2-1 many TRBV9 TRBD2 TGTGCCAGCAGCGTAGCTACTAGCGGGGGGCAGAATGAGCAGTTCTTC CASSVATSGGQNEQFF
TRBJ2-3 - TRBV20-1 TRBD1 TGCAGTGCGATATTCCGGGACAGGGATACGCAGTATTTT CSAIFRDRDTQYF
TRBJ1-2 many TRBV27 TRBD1 TGTGCCAGCAGTTTCTCGACAGGGGCCTATGGCTACACCTTC CASSFSTGAYGYTF
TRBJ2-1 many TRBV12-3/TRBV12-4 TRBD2 TGTGCCAGCACCGCCCGGGAGGGCGATGAGCAGTTCTTC CASTAREGDEQFF
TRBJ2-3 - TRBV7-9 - TGTGCCAGCAGCTTAGTAGGGGGGACAAGCACAGATACGCAGTATTTT CASSLVGGTSTDTQYF
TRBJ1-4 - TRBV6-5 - TGTGCCAGCAGTTACGGTGGGAGATTTGGAGTGAACGGACTGTTTTTT CASSYGGRFGVNGLFF
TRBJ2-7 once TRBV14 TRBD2 TGTGCCAGCAAACGGACTAGCGGGAGGGGATTC CASKRTSGRGF
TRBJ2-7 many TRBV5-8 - TGTGCCAGCAGCTTGGCCCTAGCGCGCTACGAGCAGTACTTC CASSLALARYEQYF